Below, 15 T cell receptor beta chains from the same sample are listed, as sequenced in a study of Graves' ophthalmopathy and Graves' hyperthyroidism. The authors amplified TCR beta CDR3 regions, and they did so from RNA transcripts for repertoire sequencing. HTBI primers primed a first-round RT-PCR, and a second-round multiplex PCR followed. TCRdb processed the multiplex PCR reads anew with MiXCR; each CDR3 protein has one entry. The table has 500,000 to 700,000 distinct CDR3 sequences, about two fifths seen once. The sequencing sample was made of peripheral blood or thyroid tissue (not recorded which). All receptors derive from an adult man with Graves' hyperthyroidism.

This clonotype was seen repeatedly, ten times or more. The gene calls are TRBV4-2 and TRBJ1-2; 7 nucleotides match TRBD1. This CDR3 is 13 amino acids long. J was trimmed by 8 bases and V by 0 bases; bases with no gene match: 3. Germline V gene lookup returns CDR1 LGHNA and CDR2 YNFKEQ. The CDR3 DNA is TGTGCCAGCAGCCAAGAAGGGGGCAAAGGCTACACCTTC. Residues: CASSQEGGKGYTF.

This clonotype was counted many times. V and J are TRBV20-1 and TRBJ2-7; D remains ambiguous. The CDR3 totals 14 residues. The V and J ends lost 2 bases and 0 bases respectively, with 11 bases between them. CDR1 and CDR2 (germline): DFQATT, SNEGSKA (reference sequence). The DNA of the CDR3 is TGCAGTGCTAGAACCAGGCACACCTCCTACGAGCAGTACTTC. It specifies CSARTRHTSYEQYF.

This clonotype occurred a few times. The chain uses TRBV6-6 and TRBJ1-5; D possibly corresponds to TRBD1 (5 bases). Germline V gene data show CDR1 as MNHNY and CDR2 as SVGAGI (reference sequence). V was trimmed by 5 bases and J by 0 bases, leaving 17 bases between them. The CDR3 totals 17 residues. The CDR3 spells CASSRLTDIYSNQPQHF. CDR3 DNA: TGTGCCAGCAGTAGATTGACAGACATTTATAGCAATCAGCCCCAGCATTTT.

A word on this clonotype: This clone may be a read error of a much larger clone one base away. This sequence joins TRBV19 and TRBJ1-6, with a tentative D call TRBD1 (6 bases). This CDR3 has 15 amino acids. Germline CDR1 reads LNHDA; CDR2 reads SQIVND (reference sequence). DNA of the CDR3: TGTGCCAGTAGTATAACAGGGCAGGGGAATTCACCCCCCCACTTT. This encodes CASSITGQGNSPPHF.

The rearrangement joins TRBV20-1 to TRBJ2-3; tentative D call: TRBD2 (5 bases). The CDR3 runs to 16 residues. Germline CDR1 and CDR2: DFQATT and SNEGSKA (reference sequence). Trimming cost V 3 bases and J 2 bases, with 18 bases left between them. The CDR3 nucleotides are TGCAGTGCTAGGAAAGCGGCCCGGAGGACCACAGATACGCAGTATTTT. Translating gives CSARKAARRTTDTQYF.

In this sample, this clonotype turned up once. The rearrangement links TRBV20-1 to TRBJ1-2; D call uncertain. CDR3 size: 13 residues. Per germline, CDR1 DFQATT and CDR2 SNEGSKA (reference sequence). V was shortened by 5 bases and J by 0 bases, with 10 bases between the two germline ends. CDR3 in amino acids: CSAPSGSNYGYTF. The CDR3 DNA reads as TGCAGTGCTCCGAGCGGATCTAACTATGGCTACACCTTC.

The CDR3 sequence: CASSYGTGFQETQYF. Here the CDR3 DNA reads TGTGCCAGCAGTTACGGAACAGGGTTCCAAGAGACCCAGTACTTC. The V gene is TRBV6-5, the J gene TRBJ2-5, with D possibly TRBD1 on 6 matching bases. This CDR3 region has 15 residues. The V gene's germline CDR1 is MNHEY and CDR2 SVGAGI. The V end was cut by 2 bases, the J end by 1 base, with 11 bases between.

This clonotype was found a few times. The chain recombines TRBV6-5 with TRBJ2-7; D not resolved. The germline V gene has CDR1 MNHEY and CDR2 SVGAGI. The V and J ends lost 0 bases and 0 bases respectively, with 9 bases between them. The CDR3 has 15 amino acids. Written as DNA, the CDR3 is TGTGCCAGCAGTTACTCTGTTTCGAGCTCCTACGAGCAGTACTTC. It codes for CASSYSVSSSYEQYF.

This clonotype was seen only a few times. The rearrangement joins TRBV7-2 to TRBJ2-3; D unresolved. Deletions cut 2 bases from V and 4 bases from J, with 7 bases between. Looked up from germline, CDR1 is SGHTA and CDR2 is FQGNSA. CDR3 length equals 13 residues. The CDR3, as DNA: TGTGCCAGCAGCTTAAGTATGGCAGATACGCAGTATTTT. It encodes CASSLSMADTQYF.

The V and J genes are TRBV29-1 and TRBJ2-5; the match to TRBD1 covers 8 bases. Germline trimming cut 8 bases from V and 1 base from J; bases unmatched to any gene: 12. The CDR3 extends over 15 amino acids. Germline assignment: CDR1 SQVTM and CDR2 ANQGSEA. The CDR3 sequence: CSMSPGTGVQETQYF. For the CDR3, the DNA is TGCAGCATGAGTCCCGGGACAGGCGTCCAAGAGACCCAGTACTTC.

V usage is TRBV20-1 and J usage is TRBJ1-5; D gene unclear. Trimming took 3 bases from V and 8 from J, leaving 14 bases between them. The germline V gene has CDR1 DFQATT and CDR2 SNEGSKA (reference sequence). This CDR3 spans 13 amino acids. CDR3 DNA: TGCAGTGCTAGGCTCCCAGGCTTAAAGCCCCAGCATTTT. Translating gives CSARLPGLKPQHF.

This clonotype appeared a few times. The CDR3 DNA follows: TGTGCCAGCAGCCCCGCAGGGGCCCAGTACTTC. Its protein is CASSPAGAQYF. V is TRBV7-9 and J is TRBJ2-5; perhaps TRBD1 as D (6 bases). V lost 5 bases and J lost 9, with 10 bases in between. The germline V gene encodes CDR1 SEHNR and CDR2 FQNEAQ (reference sequence). This CDR3 comprises 11 residues.

To note about this clonotype: Germline is not matched at one junction end, which may reflect a read error. The chain carries TRBV12-3 or TRBV12-4 and TRBJ2-7, with 12 bases identical to TRBD1. The CDR3 spans 15 residues. CDR3 coding DNA: TGTGCCGGCAGTTTAGGGACAGGGGGCTTATACGAGCAGTACTTT. Residues: CAGSLGTGGLYEQYF.

The V gene is TRBV2, the J gene TRBJ1-2, with a weak D call TRBD1 (6 bases). Germline V gene sequence: CDR1 SNHLY, CDR2 FYNNEI. The V and J ends lost 5 bases and 2 bases respectively, with 15 bases between them. The CDR3 has 15 amino acids. The DNA of the CDR3 is TGTGCCAGCAGTTTAGCGGGGGGCCGAAACTATGGCTACACCTTC. Its translation is CASSLAGGRNYGYTF. Full variable domain (rest looked up from reference TRBV2 and TRBJ1-2): EPEVTQTPSHQVTQMGQEVILRCVPISNHLYFYWYRQILGQKVEFLVSFYNNEISEKSEIFDDQFSVERPDGSNFTLKIRSTKLEDSAMYFCASSLAGGRNYGYTFGSGTRLTVV.

The chain recombines TRBV10-3 with TRBJ2-5; a weak D match, TRBD1 (7 bases). The V gene's germline CDR1 is ENHRY and CDR2 SYGVKD. This CDR3 contains 14 residues. V lost 10 bases and J lost 2, with 17 bases in between. The CDR3 spells CATLRQGLQETQYF. The CDR3 DNA sequence: TGTGCCACGCTTAGACAGGGACTGCAAGAGACCCAGTACTTC.